The 2 T cell receptor beta chains given below trace back to one sample, sequenced in a study of CD8 T cells in ankylosing spondylitis. Broader study findings: Eight or nine highly homologous variants made up a TCR beta motif that seemed to typify ankylosing spondylitis blood.

What these receptors recognize is not known. TCRdb re-called the 5' RACE reads with MiXCR, one entry per CDR3 protein. The sample yields hundreds of thousands of distinct CDR3 sequences, 12% seen once. Input material: blood, either unsorted or a sorted T cell fraction (not recorded which). The receptors originated from a male donor with ankylosing spondylitis.

This chain connects TRBV5-1 to TRBJ2-4; 11 bases are shared with TRBD2. This CDR3 has 18 residues. Trimming cost V 0 bases and J 5 bases; bases outside gene matches: 10. CDR1 is SGHRS and CDR2 is YFSETQ in the germline V gene. The CDR3 DNA sequence: TGCGCCAGCAGCTTGGCCGGTACTAGCGGGAGTTTTCAAAACATTCAGTACTTC. Residues: CASSLAGTSGSFQNIQYF.

This clonotype was found many times. The chain combines TRBV20-1 with TRBJ2-7, with unresolved D. V was clipped by 3 bases and J by 6 bases, with 6 bases between them. This CDR3 has 10 amino acids. The V gene's germline CDR1 is DFQATT and CDR2 SNEGSKA (reference sequence). CDR3 protein: CSASKIEQYF. The CDR3 bases are TGCAGTGCTAGCAAGATCGAGCAGTACTTC.